The clone carrying this TCR beta chain was picked up many times. Its cognate antigen is unknown. This record comes from a study of T-cell reconstitution after alpha-beta-depleted transplantation in children. Study outcomes and limitations: Several hundred graft clones that had expanded were reportedly the source of alpha-beta T cells about two months after transplant. A year had passed since transplant, and T-cell counts and diversity by then came mostly from newly produced T cells. After transplant, high TCRbeta diversity at day 60 in some patients arose from surviving recipient T cells and thymic progenitors.

A library of TCRbeta sequences, prepared with unique molecular identifiers, was generated. TCRdb used MiXCR to reprocess the PCR reads, holding one entry per CDR3 protein. The repertoire holds around 100,000 distinct CDR3 sequences, with 10% as singletons. This CDR3 is built from 12 residues. Germline-derived CDR1 and CDR2 are SEHNR and FQNEAQ (reference sequence). Trimming took off 1 base at V and 6 bases at J, with 7 bases between the two ends. The sample in question was PBMCs, obtained before TCRalphabeta/CD19-depleted stem cell transplant. This TCR derives from a boy aged 2 to 9 with acute lymphoblastic leukemia, due to receive a stem cell transplant. J is TRBJ2-7 and V is TRBV7-9; D is perhaps TRBD1 (6 bases). This chain's CDR3 is CASSLGGGEQYF. CDR3 bases: TGTGCCAGCAGCTTAGGAGGGGGCGAGCAGTACTTC.